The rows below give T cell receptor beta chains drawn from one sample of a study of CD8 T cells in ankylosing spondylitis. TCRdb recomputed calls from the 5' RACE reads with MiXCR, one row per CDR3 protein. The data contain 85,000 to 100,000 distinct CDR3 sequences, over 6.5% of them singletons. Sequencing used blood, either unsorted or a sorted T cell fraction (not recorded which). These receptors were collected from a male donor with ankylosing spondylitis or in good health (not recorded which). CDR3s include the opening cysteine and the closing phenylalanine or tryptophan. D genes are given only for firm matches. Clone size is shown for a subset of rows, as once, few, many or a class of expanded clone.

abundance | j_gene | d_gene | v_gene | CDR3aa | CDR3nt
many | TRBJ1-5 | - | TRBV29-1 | CSVSKGGKDQPQHF | TGCAGCGTGTCTAAGGGCGGGAAGGATCAGCCCCAGCATTTT
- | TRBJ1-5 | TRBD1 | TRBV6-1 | CASRRQGGGNQPQHF | TGTGCCAGCAGGCGACAGGGAGGAGGCAATCAGCCCCAGCATTTT
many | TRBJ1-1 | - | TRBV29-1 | CSAATRYTEAFF | TGCAGCGCTGCGACCAGATACACTGAAGCTTTCTTT
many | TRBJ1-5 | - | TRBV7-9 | CASSLDAQPQHF | TGTGCCAGCAGCTTGGACGCCCAGCCCCAGCATTTT
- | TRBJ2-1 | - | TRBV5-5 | CASSPRYLGDNEQFF | TGTGCCAGCAGCCCTAGATATCTAGGGGACAATGAGCAGTTCTTC
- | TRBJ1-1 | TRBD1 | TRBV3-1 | CASSRQGVNTEAFF | TGTGCCAGCAGTAGACAGGGGGTGAACACTGAAGCTTTCTTT
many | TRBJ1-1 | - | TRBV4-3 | CASSPVLSETAEAFF | TGCGCCAGCAGCCCGGTTCTGAGCGAGACAGCTGAAGCTTTCTTT
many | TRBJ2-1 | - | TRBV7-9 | CASSPKEGAGILYYNEQFF | TGTGCCAGCAGTCCTAAGGAGGGGGCAGGGATTCTCTACTACAATGAGCAGTTCTTC
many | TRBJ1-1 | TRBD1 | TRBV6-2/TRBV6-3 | CASSRQGVRTEAFF | TGTGCCAGCAGCCGACAGGGGGTTAGGACTGAAGCTTTCTTT
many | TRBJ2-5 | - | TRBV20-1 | CSASSGLGRETQYF | TGCAGTGCTTCGAGCGGACTGGGGAGAGAGACCCAGTACTTC
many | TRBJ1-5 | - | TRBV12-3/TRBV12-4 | CASSTRDQPQHF | TGTGCCAGCAGTACTCGGGATCAGCCCCAGCATTTT
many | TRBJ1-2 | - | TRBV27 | CASSPFADYGYTF | TGTGCCAGCAGCCCGTTTGCGGACTATGGCTACACCTTC
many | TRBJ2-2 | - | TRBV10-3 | CAISEQGDTGELFF | TGTGCCATCAGTGAACAAGGGGACACCGGGGAGCTGTTTTTT
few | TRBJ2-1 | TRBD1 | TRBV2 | CACAGTVYNEQFF | TGTGCCTGCGCCGGGACAGTTTACAATGAGCAGTTCTTC
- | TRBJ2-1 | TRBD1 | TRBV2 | CASRFNPGTGRGKFF | TGTGCCAGCCGCTTCAATCCCGGGACAGGCAGGGGAAAGTTCTTC